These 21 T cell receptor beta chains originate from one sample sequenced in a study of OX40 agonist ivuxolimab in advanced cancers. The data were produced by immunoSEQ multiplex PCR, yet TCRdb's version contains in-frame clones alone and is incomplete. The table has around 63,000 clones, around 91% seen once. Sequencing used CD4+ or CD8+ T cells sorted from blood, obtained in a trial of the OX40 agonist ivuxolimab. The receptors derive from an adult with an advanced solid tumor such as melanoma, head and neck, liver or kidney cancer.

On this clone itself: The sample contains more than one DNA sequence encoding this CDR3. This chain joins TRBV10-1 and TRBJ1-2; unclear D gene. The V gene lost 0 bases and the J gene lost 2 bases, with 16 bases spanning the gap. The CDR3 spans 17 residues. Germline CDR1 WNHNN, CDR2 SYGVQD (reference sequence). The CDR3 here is CASSESNQAPRNYGYTF. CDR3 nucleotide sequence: TGCGCCAGCAGTGAGTCGAATCAGGCCCCGAGGAACTATGGCTACACCTTC.

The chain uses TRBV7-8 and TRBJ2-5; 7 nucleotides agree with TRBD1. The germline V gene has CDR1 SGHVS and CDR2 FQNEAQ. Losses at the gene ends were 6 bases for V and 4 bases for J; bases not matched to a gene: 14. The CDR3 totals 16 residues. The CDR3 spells CASRPKRGRITETQYF. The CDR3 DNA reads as TGTGCCAGCAGACCTAAGAGGGGGCGGATCACAGAGACCCAGTACTTC. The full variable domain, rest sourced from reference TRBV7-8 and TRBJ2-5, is GAGVSQSPRYKVAKRGQDVALRCDPISGHVSLFWYQQALGQGPEFLTYFQNEAQLDKSGLPSDRFFAERPEGSVSTLKIQRTQQEDSAVYLCASRPKRGRITETQYFGPGTRLLVL.

CDR3 DNA: TGCGCCAGCGGCAAGGGAGACCCTAGCACAGATACGCAGTATTTT. Translation: CASGKGDPSTDTQYF. The rearrangement links TRBV5-1 to TRBJ2-3; maybe TRBD2 (5 bases). CDR1 and CDR2 (germline): SGHRS, YFSETQ. This CDR3 has 15 amino acids. V was clipped by 7 bases and J by 0 bases, with 15 bases between them.

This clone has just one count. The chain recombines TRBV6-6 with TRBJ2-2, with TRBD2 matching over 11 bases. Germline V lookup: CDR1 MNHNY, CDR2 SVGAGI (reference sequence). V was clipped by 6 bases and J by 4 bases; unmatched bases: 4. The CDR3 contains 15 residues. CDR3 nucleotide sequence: TGTGCCAGCAGCCGGACTAGCGGGTTCACCGGGGAGCTGTTTTTT. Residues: CASSRTSGFTGELFF.

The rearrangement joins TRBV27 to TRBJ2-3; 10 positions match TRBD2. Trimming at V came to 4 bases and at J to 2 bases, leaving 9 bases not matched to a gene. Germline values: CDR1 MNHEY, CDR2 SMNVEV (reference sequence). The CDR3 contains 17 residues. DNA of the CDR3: TGTGCCAGCAGTTCCAACAGACTAGCGGGCGACACAGATACGCAGTATTTT. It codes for CASSSNRLAGDTDTQYF.

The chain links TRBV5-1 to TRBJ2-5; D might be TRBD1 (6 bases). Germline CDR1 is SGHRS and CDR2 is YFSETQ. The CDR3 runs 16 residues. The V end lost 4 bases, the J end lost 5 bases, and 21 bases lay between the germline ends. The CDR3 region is CASSPRGGGPGETQYF. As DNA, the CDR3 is TGCGCCAGCAGCCCTCGCGGTGGGGGCCCCGGGGAGACCCAGTACTTC. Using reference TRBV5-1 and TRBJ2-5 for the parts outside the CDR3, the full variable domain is KAGVTQTPRYLIKTRGQQVTLSCSPISGHRSVSWYQQTPGQGLQFLFEYFSETQRNKGNFPGRFSGRQFSNSRSEMNVSTLELGDSALYLCASSPRGGGPGETQYFGPGTRLLVL.

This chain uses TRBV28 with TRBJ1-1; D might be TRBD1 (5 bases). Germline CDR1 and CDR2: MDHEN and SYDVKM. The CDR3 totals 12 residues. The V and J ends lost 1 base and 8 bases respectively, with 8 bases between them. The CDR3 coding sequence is TGTGCCAGCAGTTTATCTAGGACAGAAGCTTTCTTT. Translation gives CASSLSRTEAFF.

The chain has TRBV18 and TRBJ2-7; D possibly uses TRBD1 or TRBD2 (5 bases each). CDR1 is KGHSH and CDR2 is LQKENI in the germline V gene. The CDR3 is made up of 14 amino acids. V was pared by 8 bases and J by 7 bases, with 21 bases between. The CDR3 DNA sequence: TGTGCCAGCCAAAGCTGGGACGGAGGTGAAGAGCAGTACTTC. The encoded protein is CASQSWDGGEEQYF. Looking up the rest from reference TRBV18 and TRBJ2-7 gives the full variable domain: NAGVMQNPRHLVRRRGQEARLRCSPMKGHSHVYWYRQLPEEGLKFMVYLQKENIIDESGMPKERFSAEFPKEGPSILRIQQVVRGDSAAYFCASQSWDGGEEQYFGPGTRLTVT.

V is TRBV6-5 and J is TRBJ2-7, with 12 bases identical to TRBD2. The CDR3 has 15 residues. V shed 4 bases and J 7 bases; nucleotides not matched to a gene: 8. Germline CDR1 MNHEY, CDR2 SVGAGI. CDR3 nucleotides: TGTGCCAGCAGTTCCCTCCTAGCGGGAGGGGGGGAGCAGTACTTC. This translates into CASSSLLAGGGEQYF.

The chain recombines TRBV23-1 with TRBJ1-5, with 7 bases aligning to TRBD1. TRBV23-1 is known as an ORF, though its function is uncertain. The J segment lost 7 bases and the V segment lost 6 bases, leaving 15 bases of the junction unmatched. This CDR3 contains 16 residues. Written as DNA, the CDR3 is TGCGCCAGCAGATCCGGGACAGACCACGTAGCACAGCCCCAGCATTTT. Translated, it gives CASRSGTDHVAQPQHF.

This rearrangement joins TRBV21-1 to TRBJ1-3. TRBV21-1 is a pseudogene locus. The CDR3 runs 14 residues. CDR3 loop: CASTRDSVKDTIYF. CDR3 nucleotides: TGTGCCAGCACCCGAGATTCAGTTAAGGACACCATATATTTT.

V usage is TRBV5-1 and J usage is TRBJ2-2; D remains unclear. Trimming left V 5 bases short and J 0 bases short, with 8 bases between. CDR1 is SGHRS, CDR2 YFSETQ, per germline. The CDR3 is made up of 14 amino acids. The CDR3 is CASRDGTNTGELFF. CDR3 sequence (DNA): TGCGCCAGCAGAGATGGGACGAACACCGGGGAGCTGTTTTTT.

Here the CDR3 reads CASSSPQGGWDEQFF. In DNA, the CDR3 is TGTGCCAGCAGTAGCCCCCAGGGGGGCTGGGATGAGCAGTTCTTC. The chain uses TRBV27 and TRBJ2-1; D possibly corresponds to TRBD1 (7 bases). The germline CDR1 and CDR2 sequences are MNHEY and SMNVEV (reference sequence). This CDR3 region has 15 residues. Trimming removed 5 bases at V and 8 bases at J, with 19 bases between.

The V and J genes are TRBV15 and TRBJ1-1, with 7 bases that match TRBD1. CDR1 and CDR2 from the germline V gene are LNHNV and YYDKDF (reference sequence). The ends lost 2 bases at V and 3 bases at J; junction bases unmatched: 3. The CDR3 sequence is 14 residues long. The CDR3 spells CATSRRQGDTEAFF. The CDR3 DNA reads TGTGCCACCAGCAGAAGACAGGGAGACACTGAAGCTTTCTTT.

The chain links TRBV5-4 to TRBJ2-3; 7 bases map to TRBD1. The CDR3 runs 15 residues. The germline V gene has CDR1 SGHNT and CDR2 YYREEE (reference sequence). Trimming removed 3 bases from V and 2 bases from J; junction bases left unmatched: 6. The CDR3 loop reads CASSYQGVFTDTQYF. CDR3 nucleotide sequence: TGTGCCAGCAGCTATCAGGGGGTATTCACAGATACGCAGTATTTT.

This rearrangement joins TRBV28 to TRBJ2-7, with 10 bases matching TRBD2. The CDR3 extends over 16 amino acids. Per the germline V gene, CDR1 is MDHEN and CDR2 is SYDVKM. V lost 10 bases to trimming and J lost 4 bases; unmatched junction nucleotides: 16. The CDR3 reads CAIQGPRTSGTYEQYF. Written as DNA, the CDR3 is TGTGCCATCCAGGGGCCGAGGACTAGCGGCACTTACGAGCAGTACTTC.

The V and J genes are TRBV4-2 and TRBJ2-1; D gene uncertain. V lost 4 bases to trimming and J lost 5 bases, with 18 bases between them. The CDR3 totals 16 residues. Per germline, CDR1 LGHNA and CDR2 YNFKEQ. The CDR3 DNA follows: TGTGCCAGCAGCCCGCGTTTGAGCGAGGAAGACAATGAGCAGTTCTTC. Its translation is CASSPRLSEEDNEQFF.

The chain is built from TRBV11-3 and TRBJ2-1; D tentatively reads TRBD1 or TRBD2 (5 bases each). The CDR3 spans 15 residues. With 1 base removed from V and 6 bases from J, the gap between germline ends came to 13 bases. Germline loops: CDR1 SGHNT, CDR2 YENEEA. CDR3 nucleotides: TGTGCCAGCAGCTTAGGGGGACCCGCCTTCAATGAGCAGTTCTTC. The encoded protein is CASSLGGPAFNEQFF.

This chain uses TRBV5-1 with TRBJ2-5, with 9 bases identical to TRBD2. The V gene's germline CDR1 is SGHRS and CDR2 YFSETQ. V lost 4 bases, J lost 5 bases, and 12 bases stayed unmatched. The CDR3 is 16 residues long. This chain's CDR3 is CASSPQPSGVGETQYF. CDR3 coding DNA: TGCGCCAGCAGCCCCCAGCCTAGCGGGGTGGGGGAGACCCAGTACTTC.

CDR3 nucleotides: TGTGCCAGCAGCTTAGTAGGGGGTGGGCACACTGAAGCTTTCTTT. It codes for CASSLVGGGHTEAFF. This chain uses TRBV13 with TRBJ1-1; a possible D gene is TRBD1 (6 bases). The CDR3 extends over 15 amino acids. CDR1 PRHDT and CDR2 FYEKMQ come from the germline V gene (reference sequence). Trimming left V 1 base short and J 3 bases short, with 12 bases between.

CDR3 in amino acids: CASSQASQETQYF. CDR3 DNA: TGCGCCAGCAGCCAGGCGTCCCAAGAGACCCAGTACTTC. The chain employs TRBV4-1 and TRBJ2-5, with D hard to call. The CDR3 spans 13 residues. Trimming took 3 bases from V and 1 from J, leaving 6 bases between them. Germline V CDR1 and CDR2: MGHRA, YSYEKL.